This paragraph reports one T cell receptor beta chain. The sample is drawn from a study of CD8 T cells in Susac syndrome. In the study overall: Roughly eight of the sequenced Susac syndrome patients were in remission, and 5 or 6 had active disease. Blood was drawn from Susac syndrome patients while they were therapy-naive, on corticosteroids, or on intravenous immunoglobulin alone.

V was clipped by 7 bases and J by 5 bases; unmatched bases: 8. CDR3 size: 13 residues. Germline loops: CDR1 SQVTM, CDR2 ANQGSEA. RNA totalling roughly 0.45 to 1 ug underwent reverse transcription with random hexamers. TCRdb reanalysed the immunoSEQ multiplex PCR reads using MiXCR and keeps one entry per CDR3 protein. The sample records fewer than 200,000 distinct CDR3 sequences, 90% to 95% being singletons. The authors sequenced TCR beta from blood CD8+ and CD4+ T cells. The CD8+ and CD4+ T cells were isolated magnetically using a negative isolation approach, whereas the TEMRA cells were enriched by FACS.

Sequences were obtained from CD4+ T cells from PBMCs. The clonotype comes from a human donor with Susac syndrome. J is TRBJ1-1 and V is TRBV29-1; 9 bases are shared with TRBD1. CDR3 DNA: TGCAGCGCTAGGGACAGGGCGGGAACTGAAGCTTTCTTT. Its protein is CSARDRAGTEAFF. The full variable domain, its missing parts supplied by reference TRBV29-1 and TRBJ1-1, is SAVISQKPSRDICQRGTSLTIQCQVDSQVTMMFWYRQQPGQSLTLIATANQGSEATYESGFVIDKFPISRPNLTFSTLTVSNMSPEDSSIYLCSARDRAGTEAFFGQGTRLTVV.